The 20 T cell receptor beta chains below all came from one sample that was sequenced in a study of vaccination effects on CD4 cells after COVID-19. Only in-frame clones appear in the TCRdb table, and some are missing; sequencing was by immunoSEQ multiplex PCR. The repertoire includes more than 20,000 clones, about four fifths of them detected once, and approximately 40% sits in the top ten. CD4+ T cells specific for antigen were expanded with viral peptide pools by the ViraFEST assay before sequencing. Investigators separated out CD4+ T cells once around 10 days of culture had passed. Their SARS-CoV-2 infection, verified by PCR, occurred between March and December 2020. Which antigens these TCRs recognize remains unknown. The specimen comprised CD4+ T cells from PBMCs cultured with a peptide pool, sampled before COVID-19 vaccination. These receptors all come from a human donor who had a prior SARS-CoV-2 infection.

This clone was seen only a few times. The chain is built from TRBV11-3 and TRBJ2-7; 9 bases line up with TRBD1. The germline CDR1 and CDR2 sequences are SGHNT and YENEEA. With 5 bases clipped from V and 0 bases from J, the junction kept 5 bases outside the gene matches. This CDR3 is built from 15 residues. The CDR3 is CASSPGQGHSYEQYF. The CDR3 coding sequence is TGTGCCAGCAGCCCGGGACAGGGTCACTCCTACGAGCAGTACTTC.

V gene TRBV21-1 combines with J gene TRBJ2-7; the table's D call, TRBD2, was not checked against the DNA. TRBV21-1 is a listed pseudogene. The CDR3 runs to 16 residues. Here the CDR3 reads CASSKILRGSSYEQYF. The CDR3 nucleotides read TGTGCCAGCAGCAAAATCCTGCGCGGTTCCTCCTACGAGCAGTACTTC.

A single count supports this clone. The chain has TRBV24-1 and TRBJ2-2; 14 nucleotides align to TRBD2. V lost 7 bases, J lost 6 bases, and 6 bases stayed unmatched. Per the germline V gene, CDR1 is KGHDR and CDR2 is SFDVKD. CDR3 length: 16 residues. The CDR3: CATRTSGRGQSGELFF. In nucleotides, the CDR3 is TGTGCCACCAGGACTAGCGGGAGGGGTCAGTCCGGGGAGCTGTTTTTT.

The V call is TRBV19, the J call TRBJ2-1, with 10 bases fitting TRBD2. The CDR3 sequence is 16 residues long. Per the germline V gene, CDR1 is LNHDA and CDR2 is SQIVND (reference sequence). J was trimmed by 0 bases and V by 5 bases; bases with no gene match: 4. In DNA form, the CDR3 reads TGTGCCAGTAGTTTGCGACTAGCGGGCTCCTACAATGAGCAGTTCTTC. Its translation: CASSLRLAGSYNEQFF.

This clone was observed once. CDR3 DNA sequence: TGTGCCAGCTCACCATTGGGGGGTAAGGGCACTGAAGCTTTCTTT. Amino acid sequence: CASSPLGGKGTEAFF. The V call is TRBV18, the J call TRBJ1-1; tentatively, D is TRBD1 (5 bases). The CDR3 is 15 amino acids. Germline V lookup: CDR1 KGHSH, CDR2 LQKENI. V gave up 2 bases and J gave up 4 bases, with 14 bases separating them.

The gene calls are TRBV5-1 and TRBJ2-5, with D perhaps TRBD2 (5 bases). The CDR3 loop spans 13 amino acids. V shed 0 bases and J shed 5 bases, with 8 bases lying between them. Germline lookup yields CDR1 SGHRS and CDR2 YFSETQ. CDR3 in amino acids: CASSLDRRETQYF. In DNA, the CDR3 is TGCGCCAGCAGCTTGGACCGGAGGGAGACCCAGTACTTC. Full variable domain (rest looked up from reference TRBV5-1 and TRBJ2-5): KAGVTQTPRYLIKTRGQQVTLSCSPISGHRSVSWYQQTPGQGLQFLFEYFSETQRNKGNFPGRFSGRQFSNSRSEMNVSTLELGDSALYLCASSLDRRETQYFGPGTRLLVL.

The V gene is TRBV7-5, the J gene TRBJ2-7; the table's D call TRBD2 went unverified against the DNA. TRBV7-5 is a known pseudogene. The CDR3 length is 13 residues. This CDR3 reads CARSHARLCEQYF. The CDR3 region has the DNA TGTGCCAGAAGTCACGCGCGCCTCTGCGAGCAGTACTTC.

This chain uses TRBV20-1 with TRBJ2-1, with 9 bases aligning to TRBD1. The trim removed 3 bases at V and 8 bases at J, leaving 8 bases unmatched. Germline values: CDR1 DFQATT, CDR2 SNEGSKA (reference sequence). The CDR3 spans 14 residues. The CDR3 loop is CSASPGTGSDEQFF. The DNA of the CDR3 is TGCAGTGCTAGTCCCGGGACAGGGTCGGATGAGCAGTTCTTC.

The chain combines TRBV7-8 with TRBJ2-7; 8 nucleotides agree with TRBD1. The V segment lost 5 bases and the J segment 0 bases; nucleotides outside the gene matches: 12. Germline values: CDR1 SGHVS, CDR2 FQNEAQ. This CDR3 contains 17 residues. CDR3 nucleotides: TGTGCCAGCAGCCTCCCGGAGACAGGGGCTCTCTCCTACGAGCAGTACTTC. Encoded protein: CASSLPETGALSYEQYF.

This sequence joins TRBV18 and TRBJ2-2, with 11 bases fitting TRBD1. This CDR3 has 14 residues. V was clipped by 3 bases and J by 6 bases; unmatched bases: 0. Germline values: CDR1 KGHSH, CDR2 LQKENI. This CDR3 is CASSPGQGAGELFF. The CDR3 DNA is TGTGCCAGCTCACCGGGACAGGGGGCCGGGGAGCTGTTTTTT.

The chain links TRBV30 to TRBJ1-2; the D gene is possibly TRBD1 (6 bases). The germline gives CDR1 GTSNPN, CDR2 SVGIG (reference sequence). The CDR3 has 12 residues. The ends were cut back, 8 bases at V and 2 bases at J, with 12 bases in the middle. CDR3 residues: CATTGGNYGYTF. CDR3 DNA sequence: TGTGCCACGACAGGAGGAAACTATGGCTACACCTTC.

DNA of the CDR3: TGTGCCAGCAGCCAAGAGCTAGTAGTGGCAGATACGCAGTATTTT. Its protein product is CASSQELVVADTQYF. V usage is TRBV3-1 (or the pseudogene TRBV3-2) and J usage is TRBJ2-3; no clear D. CDR1 LGHDT and CDR2 YNNKEL come from the germline V gene (reference sequence). Between the trimmed V and J ends, which lost 0 bases and 4 bases, there was a span of 11 bases. The CDR3 extends over 15 amino acids.

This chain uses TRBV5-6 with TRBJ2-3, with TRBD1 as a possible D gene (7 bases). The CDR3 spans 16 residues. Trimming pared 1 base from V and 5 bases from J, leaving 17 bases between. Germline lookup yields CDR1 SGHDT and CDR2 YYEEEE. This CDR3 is CASSLFQGRGEDTQYF. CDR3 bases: TGTGCCAGCAGCTTGTTTCAGGGCAGGGGGGAAGATACGCAGTATTTT. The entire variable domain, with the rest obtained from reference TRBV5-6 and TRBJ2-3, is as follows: DAGVTQSPTHLIKTRGQQVTLRCSPKSGHDTVSWYQQALGQGPQFIFQYYEEEERQRGNFPDRFSGHQFPNYSSELNVNALLLGDSALYLCASSLFQGRGEDTQYFGPGTRLTVL.

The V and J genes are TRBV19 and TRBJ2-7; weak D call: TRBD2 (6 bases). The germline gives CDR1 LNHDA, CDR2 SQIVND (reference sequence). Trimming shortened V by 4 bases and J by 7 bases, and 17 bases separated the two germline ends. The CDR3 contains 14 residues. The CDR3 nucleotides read TGTGCCAGTAGTACCCGCGGCTTGGAGGGGGAGCAGTACTTC. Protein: CASSTRGLEGEQYF.

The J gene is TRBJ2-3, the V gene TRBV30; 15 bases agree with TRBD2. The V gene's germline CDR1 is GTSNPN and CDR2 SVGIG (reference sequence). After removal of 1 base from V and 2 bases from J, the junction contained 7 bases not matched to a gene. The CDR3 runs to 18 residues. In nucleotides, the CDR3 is TGTGCCTGGAGTGGTCCGGGACTAGCGGGAGGCCTCACAGATACGCAGTATTTT. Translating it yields CAWSGPGLAGGLTDTQYF.

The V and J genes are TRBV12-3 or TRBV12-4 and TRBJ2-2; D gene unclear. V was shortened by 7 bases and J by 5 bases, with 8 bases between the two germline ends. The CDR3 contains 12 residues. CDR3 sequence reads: CASTRRTGELFF. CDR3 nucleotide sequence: TGTGCCAGCACACGAAGGACCGGGGAGCTGTTTTTT.

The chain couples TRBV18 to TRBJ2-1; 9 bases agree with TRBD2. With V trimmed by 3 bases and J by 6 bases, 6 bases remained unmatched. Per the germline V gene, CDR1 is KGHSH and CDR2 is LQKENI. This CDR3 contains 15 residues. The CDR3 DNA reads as TGTGCCAGCTCACCTCGTAGCGGGAGTTTCAATGAGCAGTTCTTC. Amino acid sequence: CASSPRSGSFNEQFF.

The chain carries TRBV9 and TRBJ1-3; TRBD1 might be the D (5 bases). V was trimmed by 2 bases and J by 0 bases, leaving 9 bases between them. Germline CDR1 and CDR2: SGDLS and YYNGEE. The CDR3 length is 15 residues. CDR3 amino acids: CASSVGDSSGNTIYF. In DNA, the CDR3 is TGTGCCAGCAGCGTGGGTGACAGCTCTGGAAACACCATATATTTT.

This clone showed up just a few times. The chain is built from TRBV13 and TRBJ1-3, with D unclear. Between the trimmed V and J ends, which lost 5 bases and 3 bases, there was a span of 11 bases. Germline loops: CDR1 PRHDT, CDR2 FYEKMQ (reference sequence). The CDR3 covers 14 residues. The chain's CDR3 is CASSLGAVGNTIYF. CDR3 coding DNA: TGTGCCAGCAGCCTGGGAGCTGTTGGAAACACCATATATTTT.

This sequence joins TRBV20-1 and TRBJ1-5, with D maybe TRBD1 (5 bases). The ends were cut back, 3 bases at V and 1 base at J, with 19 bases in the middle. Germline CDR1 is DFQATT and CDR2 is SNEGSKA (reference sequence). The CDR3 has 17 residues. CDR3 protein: CSASWVPTGASNQPQHF. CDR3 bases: TGCAGTGCTAGTTGGGTCCCCACCGGGGCCAGCAATCAGCCCCAGCATTTT.